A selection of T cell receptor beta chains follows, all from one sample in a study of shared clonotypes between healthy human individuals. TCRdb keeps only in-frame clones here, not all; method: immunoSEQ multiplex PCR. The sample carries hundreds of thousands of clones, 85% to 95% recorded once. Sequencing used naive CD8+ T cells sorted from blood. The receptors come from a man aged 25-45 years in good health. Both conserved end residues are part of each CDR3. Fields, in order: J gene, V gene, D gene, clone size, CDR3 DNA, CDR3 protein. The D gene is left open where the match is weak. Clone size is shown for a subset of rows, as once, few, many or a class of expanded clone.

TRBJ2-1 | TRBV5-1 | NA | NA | TGCGCCAGCAGCCGGTTGGGGGTCGAAGCCCTAAGCTCCTACAATGAGCAGTTCTTC | CASSRLGVEALSSYNEQFF
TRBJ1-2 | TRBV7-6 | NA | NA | TGTGCCAGCAGCCCCCTCGGGACTAACTATGGCTACACCTTC | CASSPLGTNYGYTF
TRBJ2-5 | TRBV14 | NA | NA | TGTGCCAGCAGCCCCCTCGGAGGGTACGAGACCCAGTACTTC | CASSPLGGYETQYF
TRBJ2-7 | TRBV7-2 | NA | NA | TGTGCCAGCAGCCCTACGAGTTGGGACACTACCTACGAGCAGTACTTC | CASSPTSWDTTYEQYF
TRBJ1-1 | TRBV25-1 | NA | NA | TGTGCCAGCAGTGAACGGGGGGGCACTGAAGCTTTCTTT | CASSERGGTEAFF
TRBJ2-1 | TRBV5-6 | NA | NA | TGTGCCAGCAGCGACGGAAATGAGCAGTTCTTC | CASSDGNEQFF
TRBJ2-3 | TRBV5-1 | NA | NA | TGCGCCAGCAGCTTCCGGGACTCTAGCACAGATACGCAGTATTTT | CASSFRDSSTDTQYF
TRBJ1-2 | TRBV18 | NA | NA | TGTGCCAGCTCACCACCTGTCAGGATCTATGGCTACACCTTC | CASSPPVRIYGYTF
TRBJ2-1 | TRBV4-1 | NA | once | TGCGCCAGCAGCCCCCCCGACAGGGGGCGGGAGGGTGAGCAGTTCTTC | CASSPPDRGREGEQFF
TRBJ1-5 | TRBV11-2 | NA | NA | TGTGCCAGCAGCTTAAACCCCGGGGGGTCCGGGAATCAGCCCCAGCATTTT | CASSLNPGGSGNQPQHF
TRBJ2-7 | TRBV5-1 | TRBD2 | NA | TGCGCCAGCAGCTTGGGGACTAGCGGGATCTCCTACGAGCAGTACTTC | CASSLGTSGISYEQYF
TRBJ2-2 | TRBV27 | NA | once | TGTGCCAGCAGTTTAACTGCCGGGAGCCCCGGGGAGCTGTTTTTT | CASSLTAGSPGELFF
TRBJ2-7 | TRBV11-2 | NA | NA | TGTGCCAGCAGCAGCCCAGGGGAGTACGAGCAGTACTTC | CASSSPGEYEQYF
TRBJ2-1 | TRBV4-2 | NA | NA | TGTGCCAGCAGCCAAGATCAGGCCGGGAGCTCCTACAATGAGCAGTTCTTC | CASSQDQAGSSYNEQFF
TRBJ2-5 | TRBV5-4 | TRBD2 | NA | TGTGCCAGCGGGACTAGCCAAGAGACCCAGTACTTC | CASGTSQETQYF
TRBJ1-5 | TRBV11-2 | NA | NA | TGTGCCAGCAGCTTACCAGGGGATCAGCCCCAGCATTTT | CASSLPGDQPQHF
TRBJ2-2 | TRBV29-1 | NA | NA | TGCAGCGTTGAAAGAGTCTCCGGGGAGCTGTTTTTT | CSVERVSGELFF
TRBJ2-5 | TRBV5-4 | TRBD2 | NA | TGTGCCAGCACGAAAGGCCGAGGGAGGGAAGAGACCCAGTACTTC | CASTKGRGREETQYF
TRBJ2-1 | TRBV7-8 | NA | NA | TGTGCCAGCAGCTTATCAGGGTTTGATGAGCAGTTCTTC | CASSLSGFDEQFF
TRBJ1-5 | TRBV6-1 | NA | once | TGTGCCAGCAGTGAATTGAAGGGTCCACACAATCAGCCCCAGCATTTT | CASSELKGPHNQPQHF
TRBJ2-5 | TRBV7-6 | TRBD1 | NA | TGTGCCAGCAGCCAAAGGGGACAGGGGTCTCAAGAGACCCAGTACTTC | CASSQRGQGSQETQYF
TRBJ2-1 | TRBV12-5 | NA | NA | TGTGCTAGCGCCCCCGATTTCAGGGCGTCCTACAATGAGCAGTTCTTC | CASAPDFRASYNEQFF
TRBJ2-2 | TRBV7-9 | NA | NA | TGTGCCAGCAGGGGCGAGAACACCGGGGAGCTGTTTTTT | CASRGENTGELFF
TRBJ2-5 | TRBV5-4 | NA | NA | TGTGCCAGCAGCTTACGGGGAGCGGCCAAAAGGCGGGAGACCCAGTACTTC | CASSLRGAAKRRETQYF
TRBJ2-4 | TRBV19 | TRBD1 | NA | TGTGCCAGTAGTACACCCAGGGGGCGCGGGGACATTCAGTACTTC | CASSTPRGRGDIQYF
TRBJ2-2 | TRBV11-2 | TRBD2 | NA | TGTGCCAGCAGCTTGCGGGCGGGAGCACCCCCCCTGAACACCGGGGAGCTGTTTTTT | CASSLRAGAPPLNTGELFF
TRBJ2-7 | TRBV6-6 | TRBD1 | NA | TGTGCCAGCAGTCCTTCGACAGGGGGCCCCGAGCAGTACTTC | CASSPSTGGPEQYF
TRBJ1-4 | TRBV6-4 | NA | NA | TGTGCCAGCAGTGACGCAGGGGCGGGTAATGAAAAACTGTTTTTT | CASSDAGAGNEKLFF
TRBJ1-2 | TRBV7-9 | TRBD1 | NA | TGTGCCAGCAGCTTAGAAGGTTGGACAGGGGGAGGCTACACCTTC | CASSLEGWTGGGYTF
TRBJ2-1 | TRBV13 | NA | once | TGTGCCAGCAGCTTAGGCCAAGCGTACAATGAGCAGTTCTTC | CASSLGQAYNEQFF
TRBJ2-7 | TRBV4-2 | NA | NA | TGTGCCAGCAGCCAGTCTTCATACGAGCAGTACTTC | CASSQSSYEQYF
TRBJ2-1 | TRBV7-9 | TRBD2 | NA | TGTGCCAGCAGCGGTACTAGCGGGGGTTACAATGAGCAGTTCTTC | CASSGTSGGYNEQFF
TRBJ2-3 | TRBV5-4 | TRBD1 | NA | TGTGCCAGCAGCGATGGGGACAGGGACACAGATACGCAGTATTTT | CASSDGDRDTDTQYF
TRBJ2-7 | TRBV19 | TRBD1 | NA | TGTGCCAGTAGTTTACGTCCGGGACAGGGAGTCTACGAGCAGTACTTC | CASSLRPGQGVYEQYF
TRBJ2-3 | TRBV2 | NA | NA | TGTGCCTCCTGCGGAGGGGCTGGCGATACGCAGTATTTT | CASCGGAGDTQYF
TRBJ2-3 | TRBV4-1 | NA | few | TGCGCCGACAGCACAGATACGCAGTATTTT | CADSTDTQYF
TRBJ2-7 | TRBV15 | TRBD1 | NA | TGTGCCACCAGCAGTAGGACAGGTCTTACCTCCTACGAGCAGTACTTC | CATSSRTGLTSYEQYF
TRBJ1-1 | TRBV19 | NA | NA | TGTGCCAGTAGTGACAGCGACTCGAACACTGAAGCTTTCTTT | CASSDSDSNTEAFF
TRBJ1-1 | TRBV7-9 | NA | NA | TGTGCCAGCAGCTTAGACGGGGCTTTCTTT | CASSLDGAFF
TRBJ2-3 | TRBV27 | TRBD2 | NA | TGTGCCAGCAGTTTCGGACTAGATCTCACAGATACGCAGTATTTT | CASSFGLDLTDTQYF